This TCR beta chain was profiled in a study of tissue T cells after allogeneic stem cell transplantation. Notes on the study in general: Blood and spleen captured only part of the tissue TCR repertoire. Anatomically similar tissues had similar TCR repertoires within each patient.

Between the trimmed V and J ends, which lost 2 bases and 4 bases, there was a span of 8 bases. This CDR3 contains 13 residues. In germline, CDR1 is SGHND, CDR2 FRSKSL. As concerns this clone: The antigen is unknown. The genes are named according to mouse. The read ends 1 residue shy of where the CDR3 ends; the end is completed using the germline J gene.

The sample's time point: mouse harvest day 7 after allogeneic transplant. Mouse grafts combined 10^7 T-cell-depleted bone marrow cells with 10^6 splenic CD5+ T cells. This mouse GVHD model was MHC-mismatched B6 to BALB/c, profiled day 7 or 14. CDR3 sequences, V/J genes, frequencies and template counts came from survey-depth TCRbeta sequencing. Profiling relied on immunoSEQ multiplex PCR, and the TCRdb table lists in-frame clones only, not all of them. The table records about 1,300 clones, less than 65% of them present only once. This clonotype was sampled from a female BALB/c mouse given C57BL/6 T cells with graft-versus-host disease after an allogeneic hematopoietic cell transplant. Sequencing was done on a sample of liver tissue. This sequence joins TRBV15 and TRBJ1-1; possible D gene TRBD1, 5 bases. CDR3 sequence reads: CASSLMGGTEVFF. The DNA read from the CDR3 is TGTGCCAGCAGTTTAATGGGGGGCACAGAAGTCTTC.